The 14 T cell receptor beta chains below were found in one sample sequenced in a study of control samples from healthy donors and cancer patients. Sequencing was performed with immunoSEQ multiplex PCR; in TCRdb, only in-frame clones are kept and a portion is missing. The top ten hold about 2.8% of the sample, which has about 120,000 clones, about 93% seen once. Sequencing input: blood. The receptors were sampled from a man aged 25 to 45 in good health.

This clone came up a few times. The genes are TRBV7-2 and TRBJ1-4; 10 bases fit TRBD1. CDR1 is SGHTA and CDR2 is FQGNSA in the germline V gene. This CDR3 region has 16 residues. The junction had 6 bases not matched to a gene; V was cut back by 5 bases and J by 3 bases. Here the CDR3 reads CASSGGQGVANEKLFF. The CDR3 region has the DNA TGTGCCAGCAGCGGTGGACAGGGGGTGGCTAATGAAAAACTGTTTTTT.

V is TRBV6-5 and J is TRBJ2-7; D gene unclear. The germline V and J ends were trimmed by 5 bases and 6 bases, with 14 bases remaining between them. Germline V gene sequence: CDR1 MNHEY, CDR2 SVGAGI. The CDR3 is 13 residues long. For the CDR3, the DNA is TGTGCCAGCAGTCCGGGCCCGATAGGCGAGCAGTACTTC. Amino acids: CASSPGPIGEQYF.

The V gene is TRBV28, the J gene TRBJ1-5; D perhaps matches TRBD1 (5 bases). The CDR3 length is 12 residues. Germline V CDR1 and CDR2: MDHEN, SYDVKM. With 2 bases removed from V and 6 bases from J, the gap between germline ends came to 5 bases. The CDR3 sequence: CASSLGGQPQHF. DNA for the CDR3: TGTGCCAGCAGTTTAGGGGGTCAGCCCCAGCATTTT.

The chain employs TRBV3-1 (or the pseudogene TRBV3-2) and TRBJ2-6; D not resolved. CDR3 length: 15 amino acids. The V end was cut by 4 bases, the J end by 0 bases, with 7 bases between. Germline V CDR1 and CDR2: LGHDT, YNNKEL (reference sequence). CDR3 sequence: CASSPRVSGANVLTF. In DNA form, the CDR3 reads TGTGCCAGCAGCCCCAGAGTCTCTGGGGCCAACGTCCTGACTTTC.

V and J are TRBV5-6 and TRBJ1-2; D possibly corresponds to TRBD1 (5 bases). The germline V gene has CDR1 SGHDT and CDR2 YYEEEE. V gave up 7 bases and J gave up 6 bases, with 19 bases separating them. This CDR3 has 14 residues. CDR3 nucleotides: TGTGCCAGCCTCCTTTCCTCGGGGGGGGATGGCTACACCTTC. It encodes CASLLSSGGDGYTF.

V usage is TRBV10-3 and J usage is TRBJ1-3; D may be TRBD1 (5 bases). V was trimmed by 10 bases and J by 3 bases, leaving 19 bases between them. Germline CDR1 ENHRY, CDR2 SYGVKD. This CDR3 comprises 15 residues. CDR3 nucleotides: TGTGCCACCGAAGAGAGGAAAGGGGATGGAAACACCATATATTTT. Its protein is CATEERKGDGNTIYF.

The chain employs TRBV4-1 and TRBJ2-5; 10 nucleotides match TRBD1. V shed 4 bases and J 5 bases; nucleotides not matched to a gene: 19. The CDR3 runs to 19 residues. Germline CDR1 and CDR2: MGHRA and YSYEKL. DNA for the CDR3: TGCGCCAGCAGCCTTTCTGGAAGGACAGGGGGAGGGAAAGGGGAGACCCAGTACTTC. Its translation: CASSLSGRTGGGKGETQYF.

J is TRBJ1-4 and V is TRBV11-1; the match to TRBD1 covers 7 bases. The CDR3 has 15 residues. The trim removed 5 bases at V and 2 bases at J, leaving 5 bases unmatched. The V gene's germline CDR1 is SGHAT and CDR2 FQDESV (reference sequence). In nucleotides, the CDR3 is TGTGCCAGCAGCCCGAGACAGGGTACTAATGAAAAACTGTTTTTT. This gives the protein CASSPRQGTNEKLFF.

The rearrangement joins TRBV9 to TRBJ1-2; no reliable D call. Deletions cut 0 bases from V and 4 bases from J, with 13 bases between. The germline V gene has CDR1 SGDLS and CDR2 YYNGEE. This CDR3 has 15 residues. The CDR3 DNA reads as TGTGCCAGCAGCGTAGAAGGCGGCAGTTTCTATGGCTACACCTTC. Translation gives CASSVEGGSFYGYTF.

DNA of the CDR3: TGTGCCAGTTCCTATAGCTACGGGGGCCTTAATACGCAGTATTTT. Amino acids: CASSYSYGGLNTQYF. The gene calls are TRBV19 and TRBJ2-3, with D perhaps assigned TRBD1 or TRBD2 (6 bases each). This CDR3 is 15 amino acids long. V was cut by 8 bases and J by 7 bases, with 22 bases left in between. Germline lookup yields CDR1 LNHDA and CDR2 SQIVND (reference sequence).

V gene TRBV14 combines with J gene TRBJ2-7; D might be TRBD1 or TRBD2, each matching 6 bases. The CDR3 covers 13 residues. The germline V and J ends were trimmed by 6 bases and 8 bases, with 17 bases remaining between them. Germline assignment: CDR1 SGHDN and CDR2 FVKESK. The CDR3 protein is CASRGGGRGKQYF. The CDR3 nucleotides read TGTGCCAGCAGGGGGGGCGGGCGAGGCAAGCAGTACTTC.

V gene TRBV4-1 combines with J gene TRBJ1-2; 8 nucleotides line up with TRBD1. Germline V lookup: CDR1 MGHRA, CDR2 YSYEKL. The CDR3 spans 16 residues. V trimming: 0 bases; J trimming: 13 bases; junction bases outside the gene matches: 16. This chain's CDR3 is CASSQDVRTGLGSGTF. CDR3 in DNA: TGCGCCAGCAGCCAAGATGTCAGGACAGGGTTGGGGTCAGGCACCTTC.

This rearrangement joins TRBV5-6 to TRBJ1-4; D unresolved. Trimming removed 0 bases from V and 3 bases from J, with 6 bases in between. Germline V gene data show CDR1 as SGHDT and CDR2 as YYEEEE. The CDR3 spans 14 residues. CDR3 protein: CASSLGRSNEKLFF. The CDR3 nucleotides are TGTGCCAGCAGCTTGGGCAGGTCTAATGAAAAACTGTTTTTT.

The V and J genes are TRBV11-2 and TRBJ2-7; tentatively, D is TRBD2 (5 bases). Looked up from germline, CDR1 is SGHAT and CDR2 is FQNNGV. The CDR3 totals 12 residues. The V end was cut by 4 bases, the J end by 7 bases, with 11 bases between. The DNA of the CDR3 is TGTGCCAGCAGCTCGAGGGCTAGGGAGCAGTACTTC. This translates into CASSSRAREQYF.